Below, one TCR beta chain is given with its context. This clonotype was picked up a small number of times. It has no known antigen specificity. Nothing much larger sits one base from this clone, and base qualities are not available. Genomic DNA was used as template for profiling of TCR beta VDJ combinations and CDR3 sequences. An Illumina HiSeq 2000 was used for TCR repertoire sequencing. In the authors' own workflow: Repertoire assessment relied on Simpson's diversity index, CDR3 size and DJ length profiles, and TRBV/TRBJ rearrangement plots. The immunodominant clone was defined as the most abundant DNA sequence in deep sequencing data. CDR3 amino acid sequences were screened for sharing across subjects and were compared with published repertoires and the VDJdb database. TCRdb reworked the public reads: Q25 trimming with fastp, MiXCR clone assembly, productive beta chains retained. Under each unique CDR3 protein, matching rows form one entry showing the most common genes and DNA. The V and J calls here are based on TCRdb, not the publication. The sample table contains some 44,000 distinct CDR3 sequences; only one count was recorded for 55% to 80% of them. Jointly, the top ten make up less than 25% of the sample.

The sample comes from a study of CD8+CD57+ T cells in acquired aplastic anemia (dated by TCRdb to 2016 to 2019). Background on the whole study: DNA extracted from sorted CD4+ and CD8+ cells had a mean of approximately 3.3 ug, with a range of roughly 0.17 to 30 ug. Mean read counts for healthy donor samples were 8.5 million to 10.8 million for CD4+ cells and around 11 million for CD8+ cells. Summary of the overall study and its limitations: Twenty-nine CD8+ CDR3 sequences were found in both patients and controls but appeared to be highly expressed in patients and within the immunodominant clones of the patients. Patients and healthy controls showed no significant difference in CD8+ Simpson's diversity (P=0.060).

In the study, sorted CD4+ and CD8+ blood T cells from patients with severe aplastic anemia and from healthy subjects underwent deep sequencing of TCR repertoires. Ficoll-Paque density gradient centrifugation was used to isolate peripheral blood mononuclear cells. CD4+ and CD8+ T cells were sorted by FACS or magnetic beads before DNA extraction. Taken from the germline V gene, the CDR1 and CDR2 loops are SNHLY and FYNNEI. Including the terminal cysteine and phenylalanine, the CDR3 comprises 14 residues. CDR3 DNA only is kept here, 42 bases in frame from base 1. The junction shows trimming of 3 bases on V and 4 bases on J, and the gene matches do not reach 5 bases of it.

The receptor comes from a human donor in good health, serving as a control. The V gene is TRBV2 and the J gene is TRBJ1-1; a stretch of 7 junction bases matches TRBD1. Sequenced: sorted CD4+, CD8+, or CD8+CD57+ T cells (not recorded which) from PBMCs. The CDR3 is CASSETGFATEAFF. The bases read TGTGCCAGCAGTGAGACAGGGTTTGCCACTGAAGCTTTCTTT.